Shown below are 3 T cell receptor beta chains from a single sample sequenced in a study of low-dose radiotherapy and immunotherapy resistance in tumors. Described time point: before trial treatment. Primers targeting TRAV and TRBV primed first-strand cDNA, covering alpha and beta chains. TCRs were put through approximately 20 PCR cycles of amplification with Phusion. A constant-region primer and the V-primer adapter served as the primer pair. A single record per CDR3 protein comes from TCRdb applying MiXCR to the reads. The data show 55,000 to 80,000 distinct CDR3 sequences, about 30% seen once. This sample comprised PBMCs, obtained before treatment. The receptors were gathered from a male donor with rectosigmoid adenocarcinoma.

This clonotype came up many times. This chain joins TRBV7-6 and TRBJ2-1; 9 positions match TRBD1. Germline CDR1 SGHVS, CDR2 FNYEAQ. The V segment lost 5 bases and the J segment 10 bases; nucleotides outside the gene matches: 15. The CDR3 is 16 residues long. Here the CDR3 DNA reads TGTGCCAGCAGCACAAGAGGGGGACAGGGCTTACGGGAGCAGTTCTTC. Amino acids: CASSTRGGQGLREQFF.

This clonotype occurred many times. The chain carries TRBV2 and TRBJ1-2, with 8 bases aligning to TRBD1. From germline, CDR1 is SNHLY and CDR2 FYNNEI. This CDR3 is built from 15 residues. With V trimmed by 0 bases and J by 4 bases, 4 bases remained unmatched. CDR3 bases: TGTGCCAGCAGTGAAGCAAGGACAGGGTTCTATGGCTACACCTTC. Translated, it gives CASSEARTGFYGYTF. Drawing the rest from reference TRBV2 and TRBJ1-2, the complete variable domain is EPEVTQTPSHQVTQMGQEVILRCVPISNHLYFYWYRQILGQKVEFLVSFYNNEISEKSEIFDDQFSVERPDGSNFTLKIRSTKLEDSAMYFCASSEARTGFYGYTFGSGTRLTVV.

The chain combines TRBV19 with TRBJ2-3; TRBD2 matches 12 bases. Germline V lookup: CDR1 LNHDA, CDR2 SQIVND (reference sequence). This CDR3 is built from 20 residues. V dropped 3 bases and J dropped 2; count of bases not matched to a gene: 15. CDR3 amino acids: CASSIRGPGLAGTNTDTQYF. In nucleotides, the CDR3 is TGTGCCAGTAGTATCAGGGGGCCGGGACTAGCGGGCACCAACACAGATACGCAGTATTTT.